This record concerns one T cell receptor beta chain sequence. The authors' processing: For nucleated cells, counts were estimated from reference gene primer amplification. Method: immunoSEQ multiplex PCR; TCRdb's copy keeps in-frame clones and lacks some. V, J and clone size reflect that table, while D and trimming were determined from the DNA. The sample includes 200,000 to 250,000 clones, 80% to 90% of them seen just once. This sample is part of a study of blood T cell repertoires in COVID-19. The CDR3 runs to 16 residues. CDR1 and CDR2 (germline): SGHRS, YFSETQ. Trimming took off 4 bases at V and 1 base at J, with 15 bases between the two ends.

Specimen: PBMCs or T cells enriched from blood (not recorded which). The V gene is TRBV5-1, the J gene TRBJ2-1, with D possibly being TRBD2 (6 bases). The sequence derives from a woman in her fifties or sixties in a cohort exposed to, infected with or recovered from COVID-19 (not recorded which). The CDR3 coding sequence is TGCGCCAGCAGCGGATTAGCGGATTGGTCCTACAATGAGCAGTTCTTC. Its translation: CASSGLADWSYNEQFF.